The 23 T cell receptor beta chains in this list originate from one sample, sequenced in a study of blood T cell repertoires in COVID-19. Generated by immunoSEQ multiplex PCR, the TCRdb table keeps only in-frame clones and is missing some. The sample consists of more than 250,000 clones, around 85% of them appearing once. Sequenced sample: PBMCs or T cells enriched from blood (not recorded which). The receptors derive from a man in his thirties or forties who had recovered from COVID-19.

The rearrangement links TRBV24-1 to TRBJ2-3, with a weak D call TRBD1 (5 bases). Trimming shortened V by 3 bases and J by 3 bases, and 12 bases separated the two germline ends. The CDR3 length is 15 residues. The germline CDR1 and CDR2 sequences are KGHDR and SFDVKD. The CDR3 here is CATSDRGTTTDTQYF. DNA for the CDR3: TGTGCCACCAGTGATAGGGGAACTACTACAGATACGCAGTATTTT.

The chain carries TRBV19 and TRBJ1-2; TRBD1 might be the D (5 bases). The CDR3 is made up of 15 amino acids. Trimming removed 0 bases from V and 4 bases from J, with 12 bases in between. CDR1 and CDR2 (germline): LNHDA, SQIVND (reference sequence). CDR3 in amino acids: CASSIDPGVPYGYTF. The CDR3 nucleotides read TGTGCCAGTAGTATAGATCCGGGGGTCCCCTATGGCTACACCTTC.

The chain recombines TRBV6-5 with TRBJ2-7, with a tentative D call TRBD1 (6 bases). The CDR3 sequence is 14 residues long. Germline V CDR1 and CDR2: MNHEY, SVGAGI. The V end was cut by 4 bases, the J end by 5 bases, with 15 bases between. The CDR3 DNA is TGTGCCAGCAGTTCCGGGACAACGAAGGACGAGCAGTACTTC. Its translation: CASSSGTTKDEQYF.

This chain links TRBV7-9 with TRBJ1-4; 9 bases match TRBD1. CDR3 size: 16 residues. The ends lost 8 bases at V and 6 bases at J; junction bases unmatched: 13. CDR1 and CDR2 from the germline V gene are SEHNR and FQNEAQ (reference sequence). The CDR3 region is CASFSGSGQGYEKLFF. The CDR3 DNA follows: TGTGCCAGCTTTTCAGGGTCGGGACAGGGATATGAAAAACTGTTTTTT.

This chain joins TRBV27 and TRBJ2-6; D ambiguous. V lost 3 bases and J lost 4, with 4 bases in between. The CDR3 is 13 residues long. In germline, CDR1 is MNHEY, CDR2 SMNVEV (reference sequence). The CDR3 region has the DNA TGTGCCAGCAGTTTTTCAGGGGCCAACGTCCTGACTTTC. It translates to CASSFSGANVLTF. Variable domain in full (rest from reference TRBV27 and TRBJ2-6): EAQVTQNPRYLITVTGKKLTVTCSQNMNHEYMSWYRQDPGLGLRQIYYSMNVEVTDKGDVPEGYKVSRKEKRNFPLILESPSPNQTSLYFCASSFSGANVLTFGAGSRLTVL.

Only a few counts were recorded for this clone. V gene TRBV2 combines with J gene TRBJ1-5; D perhaps matches TRBD1 (6 bases). The CDR3 has 14 residues. Germline loops: CDR1 SNHLY, CDR2 FYNNEI. Trimming pared 3 bases from V and 4 bases from J, leaving 10 bases between. The CDR3 nucleotides read TGTGCCAGCAGTGAGGTCACAGGGAATCAGCCCCAGCATTTT. Amino acid sequence: CASSEVTGNQPQHF.

V and J are TRBV4-2 and TRBJ1-2; maybe TRBD1 (6 bases). V dropped 4 bases and J dropped 4 bases, with 13 bases sitting between them. The CDR3 has 14 residues. Looked up from germline, CDR1 is LGHNA and CDR2 is YNFKEQ. CDR3 in DNA: TGTGCCAGCAGCCGAACCGGGACATCCTATGGCTACACCTTC. Its translation: CASSRTGTSYGYTF.

This sequence joins TRBV4-2 and TRBJ1-2, with D unclear. Trimming stripped 3 bases from V and 8 bases from J, with 10 bases between. The CDR3 loop spans 12 amino acids. The V gene's germline CDR1 is LGHNA and CDR2 YNFKEQ. The CDR3 loop reads CASSHPANGYTF. The CDR3 coding sequence is TGTGCCAGCAGCCATCCAGCGAACGGCTACACCTTC.

J is TRBJ2-5 and V is TRBV2; TRBD1 is a possible D gene (6 bases). The CDR3 runs 13 residues. The germline V and J ends were trimmed by 5 bases and 2 bases, with 9 bases remaining between them. CDR1 SNHLY and CDR2 FYNNEI come from the germline V gene. The CDR3 here is CASSKGQQETQYF. In DNA, the CDR3 is TGTGCCAGCAGTAAAGGACAGCAAGAGACCCAGTACTTC.

The chain joins TRBV7-9 to TRBJ2-2; the D gene is possibly TRBD1 (6 bases). V lost 7 bases and J lost 0, with 21 bases in between. Germline V gene sequence: CDR1 SEHNR, CDR2 FQNEAQ (reference sequence). The CDR3 extends over 18 amino acids. The CDR3 DNA sequence: TGTGCCAGCATCCTCACAAGGACAGTGTTCGCGAACACCGGGGAGCTGTTTTTT. Its protein is CASILTRTVFANTGELFF. Full variable domain (outside the CDR3, taken from reference TRBV7-9 and TRBJ2-2): DTGVSQNPRHKITKRGQNVTFRCDPISEHNRLYWYRQTLGQGPEFLTYFQNEAQLEKSRLLSDRFSAERPKGSFSTLEIQRTEQGDSAMYLCASILTRTVFANTGELFFGEGSRLTVL.

This chain links TRBV30 with TRBJ2-5; D possibly corresponds to TRBD1 (6 bases). CDR1 GTSNPN and CDR2 SVGIG come from the germline V gene (reference sequence). V gave up 5 bases and J gave up 4 bases, with 14 bases separating them. This CDR3 contains 13 residues. The DNA for the CDR3 is TGTGCCTGGTCCAGGGGTTTAATAGAGACCCAGTACTTC. Its protein is CAWSRGLIETQYF. Full variable domain (remainder filled in from reference TRBV30 and TRBJ2-5): SQTIHQWPATLVQPVGSPLSLECTVEGTSNPNLYWYRQAAGRGLQLLFYSVGIGQISSEVPQNLSASRPQDRQFILSSKKLLLSDSGFYLCAWSRGLIETQYFGPGTRLLVL.

The genes are TRBV5-1 and TRBJ1-1; 9 positions match TRBD1. After removal of 5 bases from V and 0 bases from J, the junction contained 5 bases not matched to a gene. Germline V gene sequence: CDR1 SGHRS, CDR2 YFSETQ. The CDR3 sequence is 15 residues long. The CDR3 nucleotides read TGCGCCAGCAGACAGGGGGCGTCTTTGAACACTGAAGCTTTCTTT. It encodes CASRQGASLNTEAFF.

The genes are TRBV19 and TRBJ1-2, with D possibly TRBD1 on 6 matching bases. The CDR3 covers 14 residues. Germline CDR1 and CDR2: LNHDA and SQIVND (reference sequence). V shed 1 base and J shed 4 bases, with 10 bases lying between them. Here the CDR3 reads CASSIGGGSYGYTF. The CDR3 coding sequence is TGTGCCAGTAGTATAGGTGGGGGCAGCTATGGCTACACCTTC. The variable domain in full, completed from reference TRBV19 and TRBJ1-2, reads DGGITQSPKYLFRKEGQNVTLSCEQNLNHDAMYWYRQDPGQGLRLIYYSQIVNDFQKGDIAEGYSVSREKKESFPLTVTSAQKNPTAFYLCASSIGGGSYGYTFGSGTRLTVV.

The rearrangement uses TRBV6-5 and TRBJ1-2; D is perhaps TRBD1 (5 bases). Germline lookup yields CDR1 MNHEY and CDR2 SVGAGI. V lost 2 bases, J lost 4 bases, and 14 bases lay in between. The CDR3 runs 15 residues. The DNA for the CDR3 is TGTGCCAGCAGTTACGGCAGGGAGGGTCTCTATGGCTACACCTTC. It encodes CASSYGREGLYGYTF.

The chain recombines TRBV30 with TRBJ1-1; D unresolved. The length of the CDR3 is 13 residues. The V gene's germline CDR1 is GTSNPN and CDR2 SVGIG (reference sequence). V shed 3 bases and J shed 1 base, with 9 bases lying between them. In DNA, the CDR3 is TGTGCCTGGAGCGCGAGGGAGAACACTGAAGCTTTCTTT. Translation: CAWSARENTEAFF.

This chain uses TRBV5-1 with TRBJ1-3; possible D gene TRBD1, 5 bases. This CDR3 is built from 15 residues. From germline, CDR1 is SGHRS and CDR2 YFSETQ. Trimming took 1 base from V and 0 from J, leaving 8 bases between them. This CDR3 is CASSLTGVSGNTIYF. CDR3 nucleotides: TGCGCCAGCAGCTTGACGGGGGTCTCTGGAAACACCATATATTTT.

This chain uses TRBV7-9 with TRBJ2-1; 10 bases align to TRBD1. The V gene end was trimmed by 1 base and the J gene end by 2 bases; junction bases not matched to a gene: 2. The CDR3 is 16 residues long. The germline V gene encodes CDR1 SEHNR and CDR2 FQNEAQ (reference sequence). CDR3 residues: CASSLGTGGPYNEQFF. CDR3 coding DNA: TGTGCCAGCAGCTTAGGGACAGGGGGACCCTACAATGAGCAGTTCTTC.

The chain joins TRBV3-1 (or the pseudogene TRBV3-2) to TRBJ1-1; no clear D gene. V lost 3 bases and J lost 1, with 9 bases in between. The CDR3 consists of 14 residues. The germline V gene encodes CDR1 LGHDT and CDR2 YNNKEL (reference sequence). CDR3 in amino acids: CASSQGPKNTEAFF. The CDR3, as DNA: TGTGCCAGCAGCCAGGGCCCAAAGAACACTGAAGCTTTCTTT.

The CDR3 loop reads CASSRSGGGAYGYTF. For the CDR3, the DNA is TGTGCCAGCAGTCGATCAGGAGGGGGGGCCTATGGCTACACCTTC. The V and J genes are TRBV6-6 and TRBJ1-2; D is perhaps TRBD1 (6 bases). The CDR3 sequence is 15 residues long. Germline CDR1 MNHNY, CDR2 SVGAGI (reference sequence). Trimming cost V 5 bases and J 4 bases, with 17 bases left between them.

The chain combines TRBV11-2 with TRBJ2-7; TRBD1 matches 8 bases. The CDR3 extends over 16 amino acids. From germline, CDR1 is SGHAT and CDR2 FQNNGV. The junction had 13 bases not matched to a gene; V was cut back by 7 bases and J by 2 bases. CDR3 protein: CASTLAPGGLTYEQYF. The CDR3 DNA is TGTGCCAGCACCTTGGCTCCAGGGGGCCTAACCTACGAGCAGTACTTC.

This rearrangement joins TRBV5-6 to TRBJ2-7; 11 bases are a match to TRBD2. Trimming at V came to 2 bases and at J to 5 bases, leaving 9 bases not matched to a gene. The CDR3 totals 16 residues. Germline assignment: CDR1 SGHDT and CDR2 YYEEEE. The CDR3 bases are TGTGCCAGCAGCTTCGGAGTGGCTAGCGGGGGGAACGAGCAGTACTTC. This translates into CASSFGVASGGNEQYF.

The J gene is TRBJ2-3, the V gene TRBV7-2, with 8 nucleotides matching TRBD2. The length of the CDR3 is 14 residues. V was clipped by 4 bases and J by 8 bases; unmatched bases: 8. The germline V gene has CDR1 SGHTA and CDR2 FQGNSA. DNA of the CDR3: TGTGCCAGCAGCTCGGGACTAGTGGGAGCTACGCAGTATTTT. It specifies CASSSGLVGATQYF.

This clone was seen just once. This chain connects TRBV9 to TRBJ2-2; TRBD1 matches at 8 bases. Germline V lookup: CDR1 SGDLS, CDR2 YYNGEE. This CDR3 spans 15 amino acids. The V segment lost 4 bases and the J segment 0 bases; nucleotides outside the gene matches: 2. The CDR3 DNA is TGTGCCAGCAGCCAACAGGGGGCGAACACCGGGGAGCTGTTTTTT. It codes for CASSQQGANTGELFF.